The 29 T cell receptor beta chains below were found in one sample sequenced in a study of cytomegalovirus exposure and HLA in healthy donors. Primers: 60 Vbeta forward and 13 Jbeta reverse. Some clones are missing from TCRdb's copy, which holds only in-frame ones; the method was immunoSEQ multiplex PCR. The sample lists 200,000 to 250,000 clones, about 80% occurring once. Sequenced: PBMCs. The receptors were gathered from a middle-aged woman in good health and CMV-seronegative.

The chain carries TRBV5-1 and TRBJ2-2; D ambiguous. CDR3 length: 12 amino acids. Germline V lookup: CDR1 SGHRS, CDR2 YFSETQ. V shed 4 bases and J shed 4 bases, with 5 bases lying between them. In DNA, the CDR3 is TGCGCCAGCAGCCACAGCACCGGGGAGCTGTTTTTT. Amino acids: CASSHSTGELFF.

V and J are TRBV30 and TRBJ1-1; TRBD1 is a possible D gene (5 bases). The CDR3 length is 13 residues. In germline, CDR1 is GTSNPN, CDR2 SVGIG (reference sequence). V lost 8 bases to trimming and J lost 1 base, with 14 bases between them. The CDR3 loop reads CAGLGVENTEAFF. CDR3 nucleotide sequence: TGTGCCGGCTTAGGGGTCGAGAACACTGAAGCTTTCTTT.

The gene calls are TRBV11-2 and TRBJ2-4; 8 positions match TRBD2. V lost 3 bases, J lost 0 bases, and 4 bases stayed unmatched. From germline, CDR1 is SGHAT and CDR2 FQNNGV. The CDR3 sequence is 16 residues long. The CDR3 nucleotides read TGTGCCAGCAGCTTTGGCGGGGGGATAGCCAAAAACATTCAGTACTTC. Its protein product is CASSFGGGIAKNIQYF.

The chain couples TRBV27 to TRBJ1-5; D remains unclear. V was cut by 8 bases and J by 5 bases, with 13 bases left in between. The CDR3 loop spans 13 amino acids. Germline V gives CDR1 MNHEY, CDR2 SMNVEV (reference sequence). CDR3 in amino acids: CASAPGRDQPQHF. In DNA form, the CDR3 reads TGTGCCAGCGCTCCCGGGAGGGATCAGCCCCAGCATTTT.

The chain links TRBV10-3 to TRBJ2-2, with a tentative D call TRBD1 (6 bases). CDR1 is ENHRY and CDR2 is SYGVKD in the germline V gene. This CDR3 comprises 14 residues. V was cut by 6 bases and J by 4 bases, with 12 bases left in between. CDR3 DNA sequence: TGTGCCATCAGCCCCACAGGGACCACCGGGGAGCTGTTTTTT. Its protein product is CAISPTGTTGELFF.

The genes are TRBV7-3 and TRBJ2-1; 11 nucleotides match TRBD2. Losses at the gene ends were 5 bases for V and 4 bases for J; bases not matched to a gene: 10. CDR3 length equals 17 residues. CDR1 SGHTA and CDR2 FQGTGA come from the germline V gene. This CDR3 is CASSVIAGGGVYNEQFF. The CDR3 bases are TGTGCCAGCAGCGTCATAGCGGGAGGGGGGGTATACAATGAGCAGTTCTTC.

The rearrangement uses TRBV27 and TRBJ1-1; D is unclear. V dropped 2 bases and J dropped 4 bases, with 14 bases sitting between them. This CDR3 spans 15 amino acids. From germline, CDR1 is MNHEY and CDR2 SMNVEV (reference sequence). The CDR3 protein is CASSLLTGFPTEAFF. The CDR3 DNA sequence: TGTGCCAGCAGTTTACTGACGGGTTTCCCCACTGAAGCTTTCTTT.

J is TRBJ2-7 and V is TRBV19; TRBD1 aligns across 9 bases. CDR1 is LNHDA and CDR2 is SQIVND in the germline V gene (reference sequence). V shed 5 bases, J shed 3 bases, and the junction held 8 bases outside the gene matches. This CDR3 region has 15 residues. CDR3 sequence (DNA): TGTGCCAGTAGTTGGGGATTGGGACAGGGCTACGAGCAGTACTTC. The encoded protein is CASSWGLGQGYEQYF.

This chain joins TRBV7-3 and TRBJ2-1; D possibly corresponds to TRBD2 (5 bases). Trimming stripped 2 bases from V and 6 bases from J, with 14 bases between. From germline, CDR1 is SGHTA and CDR2 FQGTGA. This CDR3 region has 15 residues. The CDR3 sequence is CASSLAALAGNEQFF. The CDR3 region has the DNA TGTGCCAGCAGCTTAGCCGCCCTAGCTGGCAATGAGCAGTTCTTC. The full variable domain, its missing parts supplied by reference TRBV7-3 and TRBJ2-1, is GAGVSQTPSNKVTEKGKYVELRCDPISGHTALYWYRQSLGQGPEFLIYFQGTGAADDSGLPNDRFFAVRPEGSVSTLKIQRTERGDSAVYLCASSLAALAGNEQFFGPGTRLTVL.

The chain has TRBV2 and TRBJ2-2; 8 positions match TRBD1. Germline V gene data show CDR1 as SNHLY and CDR2 as FYNNEI. Trimming cost V 6 bases and J 3 bases; bases outside gene matches: 3. There are 14 residues in the CDR3. In DNA form, the CDR3 reads TGTGCCAGCAGAGGACAGGGTTACACCGGGGAGCTGTTTTTT. Encoded protein: CASRGQGYTGELFF.

This rearrangement joins TRBV2 to TRBJ1-6, with 7 bases fitting TRBD1. This CDR3 has 15 residues. After removal of 4 bases from V and 7 bases from J, the junction contained 7 bases not matched to a gene. Germline CDR1 is SNHLY and CDR2 is FYNNEI. The chain's CDR3 is CASSARDSRNSPLHF. The CDR3 bases are TGTGCCAGCAGTGCCCGGGACAGTCGGAATTCACCCCTCCACTTT.

A single count supports this clone. V is TRBV5-1 and J is TRBJ2-3; D may be TRBD1 (6 bases). Germline V lookup: CDR1 SGHRS, CDR2 YFSETQ. The CDR3 covers 13 residues. Trimming removed 10 bases at V and 1 base at J, with 13 bases between. CDR3 region: CASQGAGTDTQYF. The CDR3 coding sequence is TGCGCCTCACAGGGAGCTGGCACAGATACGCAGTATTTT. The full variable domain, rest sourced from reference TRBV5-1 and TRBJ2-3, is KAGVTQTPRYLIKTRGQQVTLSCSPISGHRSVSWYQQTPGQGLQFLFEYFSETQRNKGNFPGRFSGRQFSNSRSEMNVSTLELGDSALYLCASQGAGTDTQYFGPGTRLTVL.

The chain uses TRBV6-5 and TRBJ1-2; TRBD1 aligns across 8 bases. The V gene's germline CDR1 is MNHEY and CDR2 SVGAGI. The J segment lost 4 bases and the V segment lost 6 bases, leaving 10 bases of the junction unmatched. The CDR3 is 15 amino acids. The CDR3: CASSPGQGGSYGYTF. In DNA, the CDR3 is TGTGCCAGCAGCCCCGGACAGGGAGGCTCCTATGGCTACACCTTC.

A single count supports this clone. This CDR3 is also generated by other DNA sequences in the sample. The V call is TRBV18, the J call TRBJ1-1; the D is unclear. Germline V gene lookup returns CDR1 KGHSH and CDR2 LQKENI. The CDR3 length is 13 residues. V gave up 3 bases and J gave up 1 base, with 6 bases separating them. In DNA form, the CDR3 reads TGTGCCAGCTCACCCGGCGGGAACACTGAAGCTTTCTTT. Translating gives CASSPGGNTEAFF.

A few counts support this clone. V gene TRBV4-3 combines with J gene TRBJ1-1; 8 positions agree with TRBD1. The V segment lost 4 bases and the J segment 2 bases; nucleotides outside the gene matches: 9. Germline assignment: CDR1 LGHNA and CDR2 YSLEER. The CDR3 length is 16 residues. The CDR3 spells CASSLRTGLGNTEAFF. The CDR3 coding sequence is TGCGCCAGCAGCCTCCGGACAGGGTTGGGTAACACTGAAGCTTTCTTT.

This sequence joins TRBV9 and TRBJ1-1, with TRBD1 as a possible D gene (6 bases). The length of the CDR3 is 14 residues. Deletions cut 0 bases from V and 3 bases from J, with 9 bases between. Germline-derived CDR1 and CDR2 are SGDLS and YYNGEE. Here the CDR3 DNA reads TGTGCCAGCAGCGTAGCCCCAGGGGACACTGAAGCTTTCTTT. Amino acid sequence: CASSVAPGDTEAFF.

About this clone itself: This specimen includes other DNA sequences encoding the same CDR3. V and J are TRBV5-6 and TRBJ1-4, with 7 bases matching TRBD1. V trimming: 2 bases; J trimming: 5 bases; junction bases outside the gene matches: 6. This CDR3 is 15 amino acids long. Germline lookup yields CDR1 SGHDT and CDR2 YYEEEE. The CDR3 DNA sequence: TGTGCCAGCAGCTTAGGGGGCAGAGCGAATGAAAAACTGTTTTTT. Encoded protein: CASSLGGRANEKLFF.

The CDR3 region is CASTSQGGNQPQHF. The CDR3 nucleotides read TGCGCCAGCACCTCACAGGGGGGCAATCAGCCCCAGCATTTT. The J gene is TRBJ1-5, the V gene TRBV23-1; 8 nucleotides line up with TRBD1. TRBV23-1 is treated as an ORF (open reading frame) with a function not yet certain. The length of the CDR3 is 14 residues. V lost 7 bases, J lost 2 bases, and 4 bases stayed unmatched.

This clone was seen a handful of times. The V gene is TRBV9, the J gene TRBJ2-3, with 9 bases matching TRBD2. The CDR3 length is 17 residues. With 0 bases clipped from V and 4 bases from J, the junction kept 9 bases outside the gene matches. Looked up from germline, CDR1 is SGDLS and CDR2 is YYNGEE. Here the CDR3 reads CASSVVESSGEADTQYF. CDR3 DNA sequence: TGTGCCAGCAGCGTAGTCGAGTCTAGCGGGGAGGCAGATACGCAGTATTTT. Based on the CDR3 plus reference TRBV9 and TRBJ2-3, the full variable domain is DSGVTQTPKHLITATGQRVTLRCSPRSGDLSVYWYQQSLDQGLQFLIQYYNGEERAKGNILERFSAQQFPDLHSELNLSSLELGDSALYFCASSVVESSGEADTQYFGPGTRLTVL.

For the CDR3, the DNA is TGTGCCAGCGGGACAGTGAATCAGCCCCAGCATTTT. It is translated as CASGTVNQPQHF. The chain links TRBV28 to TRBJ1-5; 7 bases agree with TRBD1. The V gene end was trimmed by 8 bases and the J gene end by 4 bases; junction bases not matched to a gene: 2. Germline V gene lookup returns CDR1 MDHEN and CDR2 SYDVKM. The CDR3 extends over 12 amino acids.

The V call is TRBV28, the J call TRBJ1-2; perhaps TRBD1 as D (5 bases). V was pared by 7 bases and J by 5 bases, with 11 bases between. There are 12 residues in the CDR3. In germline, CDR1 is MDHEN, CDR2 SYDVKM. CDR3 sequence reads: CASTGRGYGYTF. The CDR3 DNA reads as TGTGCCAGCACGGGGAGGGGATATGGCTACACCTTC.

CDR3 coding DNA: TGTGCCAGCCGAGGGAGCGGGGGGGCTTCCTACGAGCAGTACTTC. Amino acid sequence: CASRGSGGASYEQYF. The V call is TRBV6-1, the J call TRBJ2-5, with TRBD2 matching over 10 bases. The J call could be wrong; TRBJ2-7 is a better fit for the DNA end. This CDR3 is 15 amino acids long. Per the germline V gene, CDR1 is MNHNS and CDR2 is SASEGT.

The chain uses TRBV10-3 and TRBJ1-4, with 11 bases aligning to TRBD1. Germline-derived CDR1 and CDR2 are ENHRY and SYGVKD. The CDR3 totals 15 residues. V shed 0 bases and J 8 bases; nucleotides not matched to a gene: 2. The DNA for the CDR3 is TGTGCCATCAGTGAGTCGGACAGGGGGCACGAAAAACTGTTTTTT. Its protein is CAISESDRGHEKLFF.

The gene calls are TRBV18 and TRBJ2-7, with TRBD1 matching over 8 bases. The germline V gene encodes CDR1 KGHSH and CDR2 LQKENI. The CDR3 extends over 14 amino acids. V shed 3 bases and J 3 bases; nucleotides not matched to a gene: 4. The chain's CDR3 is CASSPAGGVYEQYF. The CDR3 DNA reads as TGTGCCAGCTCACCGGCAGGGGGCGTCTACGAGCAGTACTTC.

The CDR3 spells CASSREGARTDTQYF. The CDR3 DNA reads TGTGCCAGCAGCCGGGAGGGAGCAAGGACAGATACGCAGTATTTT. V is TRBV7-9 and J is TRBJ2-3; 8 positions agree with TRBD2. Per germline, CDR1 SEHNR and CDR2 FQNEAQ (reference sequence). Trimming removed 5 bases from V and 3 bases from J; junction bases left unmatched: 7. The CDR3 has 15 amino acids. Full variable domain (rest looked up from reference TRBV7-9 and TRBJ2-3): DTGVSQNPRHKITKRGQNVTFRCDPISEHNRLYWYRQTLGQGPEFLTYFQNEAQLEKSRLLSDRFSAERPKGSFSTLEIQRTEQGDSAMYLCASSREGARTDTQYFGPGTRLTVL.

In DNA form, the CDR3 reads TGTGCCAGCAGTCGAGGACAGGGGGAGGGCGAGCAGTACTTC. As protein: CASSRGQGEGEQYF. The V and J genes are TRBV2 and TRBJ2-7; 10 nucleotides line up with TRBD1. Germline lookup yields CDR1 SNHLY and CDR2 FYNNEI. V lost 5 bases, J lost 6 bases, and 7 bases stayed unmatched. CDR3 length: 14 amino acids.

The V gene is TRBV30, the J gene TRBJ2-7, with 11 bases that match TRBD2. The germline V gene encodes CDR1 GTSNPN and CDR2 SVGIG (reference sequence). The CDR3 has 18 amino acids. V was clipped by 2 bases and J by 0 bases; unmatched bases: 12. CDR3 sequence: CAWSWVAGGYSGSYEQYF. The CDR3 coding sequence is TGTGCCTGGAGTTGGGTAGCGGGGGGGTATTCGGGCTCCTACGAGCAGTACTTC. The full variable domain, rest sourced from reference TRBV30 and TRBJ2-7, is SQTIHQWPATLVQPVGSPLSLECTVEGTSNPNLYWYRQAAGRGLQLLFYSVGIGQISSEVPQNLSASRPQDRQFILSSKKLLLSDSGFYLCAWSWVAGGYSGSYEQYFGPGTRLTVT.

This chain connects TRBV2 to TRBJ1-3, with a tentative D call TRBD1 (5 bases). V lost 6 bases and J lost 0, with 15 bases in between. The CDR3 length is 16 residues. Germline CDR1 and CDR2: SNHLY and FYNNEI. The DNA of the CDR3 is TGTGCCAGCAGCGAATCAGGGACTAGCTCTGGAAACACCATATATTTT. It codes for CASSESGTSSGNTIYF.

The V call is TRBV6-1, the J call TRBJ2-5; D is unresolved. V lost 2 bases and J lost 13, with 11 bases in between. Germline V gene sequence: CDR1 MNHNS, CDR2 SASEGT. This CDR3 comprises 11 residues. In DNA, the CDR3 is TGTGCCAGCAGTGAAAGGTCTAGGTTGTACTTC. Amino acids: CASSERSRLYF.